The 27 T cell receptor beta chains listed next were all sequenced from one sample in a study of blood T cell repertoires in COVID-19. Assay used: immunoSEQ multiplex PCR; TCRdb lists only in-frame clones, some missing. The data contain about 180,000 clones, roughly 83% of them singletons. Material: PBMCs or T cells enriched from blood (not recorded which). The origin of the receptors is a woman in her 30s who had recovered from COVID-19.

The chain recombines TRBV2 with TRBJ2-2; TRBD1 is a possible D gene (6 bases). V gave up 6 bases and J gave up 0 bases, with 11 bases separating them. CDR1 and CDR2 from the germline V gene are SNHLY and FYNNEI. This CDR3 is built from 15 residues. The CDR3 nucleotides are TGTGCCAGCAGACGGGACACCGCGAACACCGGGGAGCTGTTTTTT. Translated: CASRRDTANTGELFF.

The chain couples TRBV10-3 to TRBJ2-7; 7 bases map to TRBD1. This CDR3 has 14 residues. After removal of 5 bases from V and 6 bases from J, the junction contained 10 bases not matched to a gene. Germline-derived CDR1 and CDR2 are ENHRY and SYGVKD. The CDR3 loop is CAISYPGDRAEQYF. CDR3 sequence (DNA): TGTGCCATCAGTTACCCCGGTGACAGGGCCGAGCAGTACTTC.

This chain connects TRBV2 to TRBJ1-5; perhaps TRBD1 as D (6 bases). CDR1 is SNHLY, CDR2 FYNNEI, per germline. This CDR3 region has 16 residues. The V gene lost 3 bases and the J gene lost 2 bases, with 14 bases spanning the gap. The CDR3, as DNA: TGTGCCAGCAGTGAGGGCAGGGGTATCGGCAATCAGCCCCAGCATTTT. Protein product: CASSEGRGIGNQPQHF.

The chain is built from TRBV4-1 and TRBJ2-3; the match to TRBD2 covers 11 bases. The CDR3 contains 17 residues. The germline V gene encodes CDR1 MGHRA and CDR2 YSYEKL. Trimming took 4 bases from V and 3 from J; bases not matched to a gene: 9. As DNA, the CDR3 is TGCGCCAGCAGCCTGCGTCTAGCGGGAGGTATGACAGATACGCAGTATTTT. Translated, it gives CASSLRLAGGMTDTQYF.

V is TRBV27 and J is TRBJ2-3; D is possibly TRBD2 (6 bases). The germline gives CDR1 MNHEY, CDR2 SMNVEV (reference sequence). The CDR3 totals 17 residues. Trimming shortened V by 4 bases and J by 3 bases, and 20 bases separated the two germline ends. Written as DNA, the CDR3 is TGTGCCAGCAGTTCTGCTCGGCGGGGCTTGTGGACAGATACGCAGTATTTT. This gives the protein CASSSARRGLWTDTQYF.

The chain couples TRBV3-1 (or the pseudogene TRBV3-2) to TRBJ2-1; D may be TRBD2 (6 bases). Looked up from germline, CDR1 is LGHDT and CDR2 is YNNKEL (reference sequence). The ends were cut back, 4 bases at V and 10 bases at J, with 8 bases in the middle. The length of the CDR3 is 11 residues. The chain's CDR3 is CASSRTTEQFF. In nucleotides, the CDR3 is TGTGCCAGCAGCCGGACTACCGAGCAGTTCTTC.

V usage is TRBV19 and J usage is TRBJ1-2, with D unresolved. This CDR3 is built from 15 residues. Germline CDR1 LNHDA, CDR2 SQIVND (reference sequence). Trimming stripped 8 bases from V and 0 bases from J, with 16 bases between. CDR3 nucleotides: TGTGCCAGTCACCGGGGTAGGGATCCTAACTATGGCTACACCTTC. Translated: CASHRGRDPNYGYTF.

This clone was counted only a few times. The J gene is TRBJ2-1, the V gene TRBV27; 7 nucleotides match TRBD2. V lost 7 bases and J lost 0; bases outside the gene matches: 9. The CDR3 consists of 16 residues. Germline V gene data show CDR1 as MNHEY and CDR2 as SMNVEV (reference sequence). The CDR3 DNA is TGTGCCAGCACCCATACTAGCGCTAGCTCCTACAATGAGCAGTTCTTC. This sequence encodes CASTHTSASSYNEQFF.

Here the CDR3 reads CASSLGGTGLDTIYF. CDR3 coding DNA: TGTGCCAGCAGCTTAGGCGGGACAGGGTTGGACACCATATATTTT. The V gene is TRBV11-2, the J gene TRBJ1-3; 9 nucleotides align to TRBD1. The CDR3 has 15 amino acids. V lost 1 base, J lost 8 bases, and 6 bases stayed unmatched. Germline V gene lookup returns CDR1 SGHAT and CDR2 FQNNGV.

The chain recombines TRBV7-2 with TRBJ1-5, with a tentative D call TRBD1 (6 bases). Trimming cost V 4 bases and J 2 bases, with 15 bases left between them. Germline V gene data show CDR1 as SGHTA and CDR2 as FQGNSA. This CDR3 has 16 amino acids. CDR3: CASSSKGAGGNQPQHF. CDR3 nucleotide sequence: TGTGCCAGCAGCTCGAAAGGAGCAGGGGGCAATCAGCCCCAGCATTTT.

This chain joins TRBV18 and TRBJ2-7; TRBD1 matches at 7 bases. The J segment lost 4 bases and the V segment lost 6 bases, leaving 6 bases of the junction unmatched. The CDR3 is 13 residues long. The germline gives CDR1 KGHSH, CDR2 LQKENI. CDR3 bases: TGTGCCAGCTCCCGGGGACAGTTGTACGAGCAGTACTTC. It yields the protein CASSRGQLYEQYF.

The chain couples TRBV6-1 to TRBJ2-7; 8 bases fit TRBD1. V lost 0 bases and J lost 6; bases outside the gene matches: 7. Looked up from germline, CDR1 is MNHNS and CDR2 is SASEGT. This CDR3 contains 15 residues. CDR3 sequence: CASSEAQGATAEQYF. CDR3 DNA: TGTGCCAGCAGTGAAGCCCAGGGGGCAACTGCCGAGCAGTACTTC.

The rearrangement uses TRBV5-8 and TRBJ1-5; a possible D gene is TRBD1 (6 bases). V shed 2 bases and J shed 9 bases, with 12 bases lying between them. CDR1 is SGHTS and CDR2 is YDEGEE in the germline V gene. The CDR3 extends over 13 amino acids. CDR3 DNA: TGTGCCAGCAGCTTTGCAGGGGATCGGCCCCAGCATTTT. It specifies CASSFAGDRPQHF.

The chain recombines TRBV5-1 with TRBJ2-1, with 9 bases matching TRBD2. Trimming removed 6 bases from V and 5 bases from J; junction bases left unmatched: 3. The CDR3 is 13 residues long. CDR1 and CDR2 (germline): SGHRS, YFSETQ. The CDR3 DNA sequence: TGCGCCAGCACTAGCGGGAACGACAATGAGCAGTTCTTC. This encodes CASTSGNDNEQFF.

V and J are TRBV11-2 and TRBJ1-4; D gene uncertain. Deletions cut 5 bases from V and 10 bases from J, with 11 bases between. CDR1 is SGHAT and CDR2 is FQNNGV in the germline V gene. This CDR3 has 12 amino acids. The DNA of the CDR3 is TGTGCCAGCAGCCTTCCAGATTTAAAACTGTTTTTT. The encoded protein is CASSLPDLKLFF.

This chain joins TRBV6-5 and TRBJ2-7; 7 bases are shared with TRBD2. The CDR3 runs to 14 residues. CDR1 is MNHEY and CDR2 is SVGAGI in the germline V gene. V gave up 8 bases and J gave up 6 bases; unmatched junction bases: 13. The CDR3 loop reads CASAPGTISSEQYF. Written as DNA, the CDR3 is TGTGCCAGCGCCCCCGGGACTATTTCGTCCGAGCAGTACTTC.

CDR3 bases: TGTGCCAGCAGTTTGGGCGAGACCCAGTACTTC. This codes for CASSLGETQYF. V usage is TRBV12-3 or TRBV12-4 and J usage is TRBJ2-5; D unclear. The V end lost 3 bases, the J end lost 5 bases, and 4 bases lay between the germline ends. This CDR3 has 11 amino acids.

This chain connects TRBV6-1 to TRBJ2-3, with 7 bases lining up with TRBD2. The CDR3 consists of 18 residues. The V and J ends lost 1 base and 0 bases, in that order; junction bases with no gene match: 10. Germline CDR1 reads MNHNS; CDR2 reads SASEGT. The CDR3 nucleotides are TGTGCCAGCAGTGAAGATCCTACGCTAGCGGCTAGCACAGATACGCAGTATTTT. Protein sequence: CASSEDPTLAASTDTQYF.

The chain has TRBV6-4 and TRBJ2-2, with 9 bases fitting TRBD2. V gave up 3 bases and J gave up 4 bases; unmatched junction bases: 3. Germline CDR1 and CDR2: MRHNA and SNTAGT. This CDR3 comprises 15 residues. CDR3 coding DNA: TGTGCCAGCAGTGAAGCGGGAGGAGGCACCGGGGAGCTGTTTTTT. It encodes CASSEAGGGTGELFF.

This clone appeared a few times. The junction shows a germline mismatch at one end, possibly a read error. The genes are TRBV5-1 and TRBJ1-4; the D is unclear. The CDR3 has 13 amino acids. In germline, CDR1 is SGHRS, CDR2 YFSETQ. The CDR3 DNA is TGCGCCAGCAGCCTCTGGGCTAAAGAAAAACTGTTTTTT. This translates into CASSLWAKEKLFF.

This clone came up a few times. Within the sample, other DNA sequences also encode this same CDR3. V usage is TRBV3-1 (or the pseudogene TRBV3-2) and J usage is TRBJ1-2, with 8 bases that match TRBD1. The germline V gene has CDR1 LGHDT and CDR2 YNNKEL (reference sequence). The CDR3 sequence is 13 residues long. After removal of 2 bases from V and 8 bases from J, the junction contained 4 bases not matched to a gene. CDR3 loop: CASSQNRGGGYTF. As DNA, the CDR3 is TGTGCCAGCAGCCAAAACAGGGGGGGAGGCTACACCTTC.

Here the CDR3 reads CARKGSTGYFDSYEQYF. CDR3 bases: TGCGCCAGAAAGGGGTCCACAGGGTACTTCGATTCCTACGAGCAGTACTTC. The rearrangement uses TRBV5-1 and TRBJ2-7, with D perhaps matching TRBD1 (6 bases). V was pared by 8 bases and J by 1 base, with 25 bases between. Germline CDR1 SGHRS, CDR2 YFSETQ. The CDR3 spans 17 residues.

The J gene is TRBJ2-2, the V gene TRBV3-1 (or the pseudogene TRBV3-2); tentatively, D is TRBD2 (5 bases). Looked up from germline, CDR1 is LGHDT and CDR2 is YNNKEL (reference sequence). Trimming cost V 0 bases and J 7 bases, with 9 bases left between them. CDR3 length: 14 residues. Here the CDR3 reads CASSQEASGGELFF. CDR3 coding DNA: TGTGCCAGCAGCCAAGAGGCGAGCGGCGGGGAGCTGTTTTTT.

The chain employs TRBV24-1 and TRBJ2-7, with 10 bases that match TRBD2. The germline V gene has CDR1 KGHDR and CDR2 SFDVKD. The CDR3 covers 15 residues. V lost 0 bases to trimming and J lost 5 bases; unmatched junction nucleotides: 3. As DNA, the CDR3 is TGTGCCACCAGTGATTTGCTAGCGGGAGTGGACGAGCAGTACTTC. Residues: CATSDLLAGVDEQYF.

The chain employs TRBV3-1 (or the pseudogene TRBV3-2) and TRBJ1-2; no definite D call. V shed 0 bases and J shed 3 bases, with 8 bases lying between them. This CDR3 has 14 residues. Germline-derived CDR1 and CDR2 are LGHDT and YNNKEL (reference sequence). Here the CDR3 DNA reads TGTGCCAGCAGCCAAGATTCACAGTACTATGGCTACACCTTC. Protein sequence: CASSQDSQYYGYTF.

The rearrangement links TRBV19 to TRBJ2-2, with 8 bases matching TRBD1. Germline loops: CDR1 LNHDA, CDR2 SQIVND (reference sequence). This CDR3 is built from 15 residues. Trimming removed 8 bases from V and 0 bases from J; junction bases left unmatched: 5. This CDR3 reads CASGTTGANTGELFF. The CDR3 region has the DNA TGTGCCAGTGGGACGACAGGGGCGAACACCGGGGAGCTGTTTTTT.

The rearrangement uses TRBV11-3 and TRBJ2-1; no reliable D call. The CDR3 is 12 residues long. Trimming stripped 5 bases from V and 10 bases from J, with 12 bases between. Germline CDR1 is SGHNT and CDR2 is YENEEA. In nucleotides, the CDR3 is TGTGCCAGCAGCCAGAACCTCGGGGAGCAGTTCTTC. It specifies CASSQNLGEQFF.